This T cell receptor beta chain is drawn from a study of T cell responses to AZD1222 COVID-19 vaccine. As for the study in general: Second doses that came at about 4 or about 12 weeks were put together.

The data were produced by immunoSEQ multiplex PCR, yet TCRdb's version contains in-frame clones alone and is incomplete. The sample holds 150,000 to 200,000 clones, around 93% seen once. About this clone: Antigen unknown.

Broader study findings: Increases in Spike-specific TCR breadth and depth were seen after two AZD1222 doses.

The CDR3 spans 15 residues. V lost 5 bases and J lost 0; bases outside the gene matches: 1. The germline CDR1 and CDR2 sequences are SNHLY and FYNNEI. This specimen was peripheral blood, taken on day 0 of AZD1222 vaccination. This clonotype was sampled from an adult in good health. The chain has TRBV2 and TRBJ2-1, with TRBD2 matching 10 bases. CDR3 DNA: TGTGCCAGCAGTCCTAGCGGGAGCTCCTACAATGAGCAGTTCTTC. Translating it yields CASSPSGSSYNEQFF.